These T cell receptor beta chains were read from a single sample in a study of T-cell reconstitution after alpha-beta-depleted transplantation in children. In TCRdb, the PCR reads were re-called with MiXCR into one record per CDR3 protein. This table has about 230,000 distinct CDR3 sequences, roughly a tenth appearing once. The specimen was PBMCs from the stem cell graft donor, collected from the stem cell graft. Source of these receptors: a human donor who donated a stem cell graft to a child with SCID. The CDR3 runs from the conserved cysteine through the conserved F or W. The D gene is left open where the match is weak. A row's size may be missing; if present it is once, few, many or a size class.

d_call,v_call,j_call,clone_size,cdr3_nt,cdr3_aa
NA,TRBV6-1,TRBJ1-1,NA,TGTGCCAGCATCCCCTTACTGAACACTGAAGCTTTCTTT,CASIPLLNTEAFF
NA,TRBV3-1,TRBJ2-1,many,TGTGCCAGCAGCCAAGGTCGGGGTTGGTATGAGCAGTTCTTC,CASSQGRGWYEQFF
NA,TRBV5-1,TRBJ2-7,NA,TGCGCCAGCAGCGCTGACCCCTCGGCCTACGAGCAGTACTTC,CASSADPSAYEQYF
NA,TRBV5-1,TRBJ2-2,many,TGCGCCAGCAGCTTCGTTCAGGGGCCAGCGAACACCGGGGAGCTGTTTTTT,CASSFVQGPANTGELFF
TRBD2,TRBV20-1,TRBJ2-7,NA,TGCAGTGCCCAGACGGGGGGGTCCTACGAGCAGTACTTC,CSAQTGGSYEQYF
NA,TRBV5-6,TRBJ1-5,many,TGTGCCAGCAGCTTATCTACGGGAGCGGGTGGCAATCAGCCCCAGCATTTT,CASSLSTGAGGNQPQHF
TRBD1,TRBV4-1,TRBJ2-1,few,TGCGCCAGCCGGCCACTACAGGGGATTTCGAGCAATGAGCAGTTCTTC,CASRPLQGISSNEQFF
NA,TRBV6-1,TRBJ1-5,NA,TGTGCCAGCAGTCCCGACAGACCCAATCAGCCCCAGCATTTT,CASSPDRPNQPQHF
NA,TRBV5-1,TRBJ2-2,many,TGCGCCAGCAGCTTGGAGGAGACTCGGAACACCGGGGAGCTGTTTTTT,CASSLEETRNTGELFF
NA,TRBV28,TRBJ2-3,many,TGTGCCAGCAGTTTAGGGCTTGGCGGGGTCACAGATACGCAGTATTTT,CASSLGLGGVTDTQYF
TRBD2,TRBV6-1,TRBJ2-3,once,TGTGCCAGCAGCCAGCCCCTTATACTAGCGGGGGGAACAGATACGCAGTATTTT,CASSQPLILAGGTDTQYF
NA,TRBV18,TRBJ1-1,NA,TGTGCCAGCTCACCGGGGAGACAGGTGAACACTGAAGCTTTCTTT,CASSPGRQVNTEAFF
TRBD1,TRBV7-2,TRBJ1-2,many,TGTGCCAGCAGCTCCGACAATTGGGACAGGGGGCGAGGCTACACCTTC,CASSSDNWDRGRGYTF
TRBD2,TRBV28,TRBJ2-2,many,TGTGCCAGCAGTTTTGGGCGGGGGGCCACCGGGGAGCTGTTTTTT,CASSFGRGATGELFF
TRBD1,TRBV5-6,TRBJ2-5,NA,TGTGCCAGCAGCACGGGACAGTACCAAGAGACCCAGTACTTC,CASSTGQYQETQYF